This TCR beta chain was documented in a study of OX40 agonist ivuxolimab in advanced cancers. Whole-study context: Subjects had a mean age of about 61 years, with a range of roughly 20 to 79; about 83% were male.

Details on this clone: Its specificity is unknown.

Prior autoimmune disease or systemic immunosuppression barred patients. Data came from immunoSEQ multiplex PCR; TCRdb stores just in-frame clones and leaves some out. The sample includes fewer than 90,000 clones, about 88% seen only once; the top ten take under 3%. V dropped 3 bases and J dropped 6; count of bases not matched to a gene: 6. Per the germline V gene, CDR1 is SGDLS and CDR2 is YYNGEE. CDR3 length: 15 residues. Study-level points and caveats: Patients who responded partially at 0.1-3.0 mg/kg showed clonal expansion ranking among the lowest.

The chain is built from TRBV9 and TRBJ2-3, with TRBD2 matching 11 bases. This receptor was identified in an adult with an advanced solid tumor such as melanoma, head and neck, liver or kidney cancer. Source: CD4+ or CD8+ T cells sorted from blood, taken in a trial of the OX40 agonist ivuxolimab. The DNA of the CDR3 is TGTGCCAGCAGCGCGGGACTAGCGGTTGGGGATACGCAGTATTTT. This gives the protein CASSAGLAVGDTQYF.